This TCR beta chain was recovered during a study of T-cell reconstitution after alpha-beta-depleted transplantation in children. The germline CDR1 and CDR2 sequences are SGHAT and FQNNGV. With 4 bases removed from V and 3 bases from J, the gap between germline ends came to 13 bases. The CDR3 extends over 14 amino acids. Preparation of the TCRbeta library used unique molecular identifiers. TCRdb fed the PCR reads into MiXCR, producing one record per CDR3 protein. Here the sample spans 70,000 to 95,000 distinct CDR3 sequences, 15% to 20% being singletons. The rearrangement joins TRBV11-2 to TRBJ2-7, with no clear D. The source material was PBMCs, mostly from graft donor cells, sampled 360 days after TCRalphabeta/CD19-depleted stem cell transplant. The sequence was collected from a male patient aged 2 to 9 who had a stem cell transplant for acute lymphoblastic leukemia, so the T cells may come from the graft donor. The CDR3 DNA is TGTGCCAGCAGCTCCCCGGCGCGCCACTACGAGCAGTACTTC. It specifies CASSSPARHYEQYF.